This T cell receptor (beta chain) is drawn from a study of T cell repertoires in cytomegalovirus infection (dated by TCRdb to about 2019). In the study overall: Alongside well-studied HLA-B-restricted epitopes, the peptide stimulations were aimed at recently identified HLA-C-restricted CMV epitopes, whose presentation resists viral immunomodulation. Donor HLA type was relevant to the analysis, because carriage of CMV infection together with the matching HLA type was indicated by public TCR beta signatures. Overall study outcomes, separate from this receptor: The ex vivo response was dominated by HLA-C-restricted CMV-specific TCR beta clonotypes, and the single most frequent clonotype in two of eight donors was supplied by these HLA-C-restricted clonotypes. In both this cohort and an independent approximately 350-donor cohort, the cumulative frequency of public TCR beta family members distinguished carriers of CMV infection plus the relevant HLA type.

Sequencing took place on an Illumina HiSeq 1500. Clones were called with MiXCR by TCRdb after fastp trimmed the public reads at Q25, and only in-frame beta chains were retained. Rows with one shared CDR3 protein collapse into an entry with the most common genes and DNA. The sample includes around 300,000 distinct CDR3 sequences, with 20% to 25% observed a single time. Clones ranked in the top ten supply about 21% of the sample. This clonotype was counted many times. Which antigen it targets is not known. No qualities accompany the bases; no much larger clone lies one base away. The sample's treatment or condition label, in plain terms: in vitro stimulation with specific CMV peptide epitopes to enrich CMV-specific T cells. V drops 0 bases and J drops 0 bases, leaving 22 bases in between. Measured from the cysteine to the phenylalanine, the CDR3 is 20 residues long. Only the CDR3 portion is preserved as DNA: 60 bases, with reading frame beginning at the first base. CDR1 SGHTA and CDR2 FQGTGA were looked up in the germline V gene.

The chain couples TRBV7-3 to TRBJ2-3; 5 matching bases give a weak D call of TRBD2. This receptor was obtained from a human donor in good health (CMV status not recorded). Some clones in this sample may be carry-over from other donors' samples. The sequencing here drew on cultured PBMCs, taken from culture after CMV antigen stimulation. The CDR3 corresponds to CASSLTPPRAITTSTDTQYF. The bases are TGTGCCAGCAGCTTAACCCCCCCGCGGGCGATTACTACTAGCACAGATACGCAGTATTTT.